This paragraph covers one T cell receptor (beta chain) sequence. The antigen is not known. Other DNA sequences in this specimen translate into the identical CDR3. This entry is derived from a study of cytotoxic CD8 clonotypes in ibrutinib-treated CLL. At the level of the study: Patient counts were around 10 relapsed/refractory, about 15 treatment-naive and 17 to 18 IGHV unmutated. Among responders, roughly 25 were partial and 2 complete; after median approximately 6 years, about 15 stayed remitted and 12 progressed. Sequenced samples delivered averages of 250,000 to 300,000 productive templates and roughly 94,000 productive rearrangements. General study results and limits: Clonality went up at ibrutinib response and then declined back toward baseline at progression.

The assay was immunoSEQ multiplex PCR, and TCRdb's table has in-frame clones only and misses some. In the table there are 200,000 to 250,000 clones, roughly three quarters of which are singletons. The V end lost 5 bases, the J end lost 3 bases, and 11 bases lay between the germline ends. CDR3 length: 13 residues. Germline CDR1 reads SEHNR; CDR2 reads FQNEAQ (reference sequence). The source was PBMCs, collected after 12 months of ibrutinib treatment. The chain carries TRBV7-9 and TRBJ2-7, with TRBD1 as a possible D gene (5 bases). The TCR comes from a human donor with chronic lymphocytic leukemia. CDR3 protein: CASSPTASYEQYF. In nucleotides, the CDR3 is TGTGCCAGCAGCCCGACAGCGAGCTACGAGCAGTACTTC.